These 22 T cell receptor beta chains were sequenced from one sample in a study of PD-L1 blockade in urothelial cancer. The time point denotes: pretreatment peripheral blood. Here immunoSEQ multiplex PCR was the method, and the copy in TCRdb shows in-frame clones only, minus some. The sample lists under 60,000 clones, 80% to 90% seen once, with roughly 3.3% in the top ten. The starting material was PBMCs, obtained around atezolizumab (anti-PD-L1) treatment. The receptor set was obtained from a man aged 65 to 85 with urothelial cancer.

This chain uses TRBV6-1 with TRBJ1-4; 7 bases match TRBD1. Trimming removed 4 bases from V and 7 bases from J; junction bases left unmatched: 6. Germline values: CDR1 MNHNS, CDR2 SASEGT. The CDR3 consists of 14 residues. CDR3 sequence (DNA): TGTGCCAGCAGTGTACAGGGGCTCAGTGAAAAACTGTTTTTT. As protein: CASSVQGLSEKLFF.

The genes are TRBV21-1 and TRBJ1-1; TRBD1 is the table's D call and was not checked against the DNA. TRBV21-1 constitutes a pseudogene. The CDR3 is 16 residues long. The CDR3 DNA reads TGTGCCAGCAGCAAATCCCCCGGGACAGGGAACACTGAAGCTTTCTTT. Translation gives CASSKSPGTGNTEAFF.

In its sample, this clone was seen once. The gene calls are TRBV5-5 and TRBJ1-2; no definite D call. Trimming took 2 bases from V and 3 from J, leaving 8 bases between them. Germline CDR1 reads SGHKS; CDR2 reads YYEKEE (reference sequence). This CDR3 region has 13 residues. CDR3 loop: CASSFTEDYGYTF. In nucleotides, the CDR3 is TGTGCCAGCAGCTTTACGGAGGACTATGGCTACACCTTC.

In its sample, this clone was seen once. The chain uses TRBV28 and TRBJ1-2; D is possibly TRBD1 (6 bases). This CDR3 is 14 amino acids long. V gave up 5 bases and J gave up 5 bases, with 15 bases separating them. Germline V gene sequence: CDR1 MDHEN, CDR2 SYDVKM. The CDR3 DNA follows: TGTGCCAGCAGTAAGATGACAGGATCTTATGGCTACACCTTC. This encodes CASSKMTGSYGYTF.

This clone appeared many times. This chain connects TRBV19 to TRBJ2-5; 13 bases align to TRBD2. V lost 3 bases to trimming and J lost 5 bases; unmatched junction nucleotides: 0. CDR3 length equals 14 residues. Germline V gene data show CDR1 as LNHDA and CDR2 as SQIVND (reference sequence). The CDR3 here is CASSMTSGRETQYF. The CDR3 region has the DNA TGTGCCAGTAGTATGACTAGCGGGAGGGAGACCCAGTACTTC.

A few counts support this clone. The chain combines TRBV19 with TRBJ1-6; D unresolved. V was cut by 5 bases and J by 6 bases, with 11 bases left in between. The CDR3 is 14 amino acids. Germline V lookup: CDR1 LNHDA, CDR2 SQIVND (reference sequence). CDR3 nucleotides: TGTGCCAGTAGTCCCCGGGAGTTTAATTCACCCCTCCACTTT. Translation gives CASSPREFNSPLHF.

This clone was detected a few times. The chain couples TRBV29-1 to TRBJ2-2; a weak D match, TRBD2 (6 bases). The germline CDR1 and CDR2 sequences are SQVTM and ANQGSEA. The CDR3 is 16 residues long. Trimming left V 2 bases short and J 1 base short, with 14 bases between. DNA of the CDR3: TGCAGCGTTGAAAGGTTTGGGGGGATGAACACCGGGGAGCTGTTTTTT. Its translation is CSVERFGGMNTGELFF.

This chain uses TRBV28 with TRBJ1-1, with unresolved D. The germline CDR1 and CDR2 sequences are MDHEN and SYDVKM. Trimming left V 6 bases short and J 5 bases short, with 13 bases between. This CDR3 region has 13 residues. In DNA, the CDR3 is TGTGCCAGCAGACTCGTGAGTGCAACTGAAGCTTTCTTT. This encodes CASRLVSATEAFF.

Only a few counts were recorded for this clone. The chain has TRBV7-2 and TRBJ1-2, with TRBD1 as a possible D gene (5 bases). This CDR3 has 14 amino acids. Trimming removed 5 bases at V and 8 bases at J, with 18 bases between. Germline values: CDR1 SGHTA, CDR2 FQGNSA. CDR3 region: CASSPAGGSMGYTF. DNA for the CDR3: TGTGCCAGCAGCCCCGCCGGGGGGTCGATGGGCTACACCTTC.

The genes are TRBV7-2 and TRBJ1-1; tentatively, D is TRBD1 (6 bases). This CDR3 is 15 amino acids long. CDR1 SGHTA and CDR2 FQGNSA come from the germline V gene. The V and J ends lost 5 bases and 7 bases respectively, with 20 bases between them. This CDR3 is CASSMGGGGRDEAFF. Written as DNA, the CDR3 is TGTGCCAGCAGCATGGGAGGCGGGGGGCGTGATGAAGCTTTCTTT. Drawing the rest from reference TRBV7-2 and TRBJ1-1, the complete variable domain is GAGVSQSPSNKVTEKGKDVELRCDPISGHTALYWYRQSLGQGLEFLIYFQGNSAPDKSGLPSDRFSAERTGGSVSTLTIQRTQQEDSAVYLCASSMGGGGRDEAFFGQGTRLTVV.

This chain links TRBV7-2 with TRBJ2-3; D may be TRBD1 (5 bases). This CDR3 region has 12 residues. Trimming left V 5 bases short and J 6 bases short, with 9 bases between. The germline gives CDR1 SGHTA, CDR2 FQGNSA. CDR3 nucleotide sequence: TGTGCCAGCAGCCCAAACAGGGATACGCAGTATTTT. Amino acid sequence: CASSPNRDTQYF.

V gene TRBV9 combines with J gene TRBJ2-3; D perhaps matches TRBD2 (6 bases). Trimming stripped 3 bases from V and 0 bases from J, with 14 bases between. The CDR3 has 16 amino acids. CDR1 and CDR2 (germline): SGDLS, YYNGEE. The CDR3 loop is CASSGSGSSSTDTQYF. The CDR3 DNA sequence: TGTGCCAGCAGCGGGAGCGGGTCTTCTAGCACAGATACGCAGTATTTT.

The V and J genes are TRBV28 and TRBJ2-1; 14 bases are a match to TRBD2. CDR3 length equals 14 residues. CDR1 and CDR2 (germline): MDHEN, SYDVKM. V lost 5 bases, J lost 12 bases, and 6 bases stayed unmatched. The CDR3: CASSMGLAGVGQFF. Written as DNA, the CDR3 is TGTGCCAGCAGTATGGGACTAGCGGGAGTAGGGCAGTTCTTC.

This clone was observed a few times. J is TRBJ2-1 and V is TRBV6-6; 11 bases match TRBD2. The CDR3 is made up of 15 amino acids. The J segment lost 5 bases and the V segment lost 6 bases, leaving 6 bases of the junction unmatched. CDR1 MNHNY and CDR2 SVGAGI come from the germline V gene (reference sequence). CDR3 nucleotides: TGTGCCAGCAGAGCGACTAGCGGGGCGGACAATGAGCAGTTCTTC. Translating it yields CASRATSGADNEQFF.

The V call is TRBV6-6, the J call TRBJ2-5; D is perhaps TRBD1 (6 bases). The CDR3 is 15 amino acids. The germline V gene has CDR1 MNHNY and CDR2 SVGAGI (reference sequence). Trimming cost V 0 bases and J 2 bases, with 10 bases left between them. CDR3 nucleotide sequence: TGTGCCAGCAGTTACTCGAGGGGGTTACAAGAGACCCAGTACTTC. It specifies CASSYSRGLQETQYF.

V is TRBV5-8 and J is TRBJ2-2, with D perhaps TRBD2 (5 bases). This CDR3 is 14 amino acids long. V was shortened by 3 bases and J by 5 bases, with 11 bases between the two germline ends. Germline V gene data show CDR1 as SGHTS and CDR2 as YDEGEE. This chain's CDR3 is CASSSGIYTGELFF. The CDR3 DNA sequence: TGTGCCAGCAGCTCGGGGATTTATACCGGGGAGCTGTTTTTT.

The chain recombines TRBV6-6 with TRBJ1-3, with D perhaps TRBD1 (6 bases). Germline CDR1 is MNHNY and CDR2 is SVGAGI (reference sequence). V dropped 5 bases and J dropped 3 bases, with 17 bases sitting between them. This CDR3 spans 16 amino acids. The CDR3 region is CASSRPSGDGGNTIYF. In DNA form, the CDR3 reads TGTGCCAGCAGTAGACCTTCAGGGGATGGTGGAAACACCATATATTTT.

This chain links TRBV28 with TRBJ1-5, with 7 bases identical to TRBD1. From germline, CDR1 is MDHEN and CDR2 SYDVKM. The CDR3 is 15 amino acids. Trimming at V came to 4 bases and at J to 1 base, leaving 4 bases not matched to a gene. The CDR3, as DNA: TGTGCCAGCAGTTGGACAGGTGGGAGCAATCAGCCCCAGCATTTT. Amino acid sequence: CASSWTGGSNQPQHF.

The CDR3 coding sequence is TGTGCCAGCAGCTTGCTCTCAGACGAGCAGTACTTC. Translating it yields CASSLLSDEQYF. This chain links TRBV5-4 with TRBJ2-7; D ambiguous. Germline CDR1 is SGHNT and CDR2 is YYREEE (reference sequence). V lost 1 base to trimming and J lost 5 bases, with 7 bases between them. The CDR3 loop spans 12 amino acids.

This clone was picked up a small number of times. V usage is TRBV5-6 and J usage is TRBJ1-1; D remains unclear. Germline lookup yields CDR1 SGHDT and CDR2 YYEEEE. Trimming took 4 bases from V and 4 from J, leaving 17 bases between them. This CDR3 has 15 amino acids. CDR3 residues: CASSRLALELTEAFF. The CDR3 bases are TGTGCCAGCAGCCGACTCGCTCTGGAGCTCACTGAAGCTTTCTTT.

The rearrangement joins TRBV7-2 to TRBJ1-6, with TRBD1 identical over 10 bases. J lost 3 bases, V lost 7 bases, and 9 bases had no gene match. CDR3 length: 17 amino acids. The germline V gene has CDR1 SGHTA and CDR2 FQGNSA. CDR3 in amino acids: CASTQPGQGFYNSPLHF. CDR3 nucleotides: TGTGCCAGCACCCAACCGGGACAGGGGTTCTATAATTCACCCCTCCACTTT. Combining the CDR3 with reference TRBV7-2 and TRBJ1-6 gives the whole variable domain GAGVSQSPSNKVTEKGKDVELRCDPISGHTALYWYRQSLGQGLEFLIYFQGNSAPDKSGLPSDRFSAERTGGSVSTLTIQRTQQEDSAVYLCASTQPGQGFYNSPLHFGNGTRLTVT.

The gene calls are TRBV11-3 and TRBJ2-1; the match to TRBD1 covers 11 bases. The CDR3 contains 16 residues. Germline CDR1 reads SGHNT; CDR2 reads YENEEA. The V and J ends lost 2 bases and 6 bases, in that order; junction bases with no gene match: 6. The CDR3 spells CASSLLSGTGGNEQFF. DNA for the CDR3: TGTGCCAGCAGCTTACTGTCCGGGACAGGGGGCAATGAGCAGTTCTTC.